These 14 T cell receptor beta chains were all obtained from the same sample, sequenced in a study of cytomegalovirus exposure and HLA in healthy donors. Primers included in the PCR were 60 Vbeta and 13 Jbeta primers. The protocol was immunoSEQ multiplex PCR, while the TCRdb copy is restricted to in-frame clones and leaves out a portion. The profile shows 110,000 or so clones, about 76% of them singletons. Sequenced material: PBMCs. The source of these receptors is a woman in her thirties or forties in good health and CMV-seronegative.

The chain couples TRBV5-1 to TRBJ2-7, with 9 bases lining up with TRBD1. There are 14 residues in the CDR3. Germline values: CDR1 SGHRS, CDR2 YFSETQ. The V and J ends lost 5 bases and 7 bases, in that order; junction bases with no gene match: 10. The CDR3 reads CASSSGQGMSEQYF. Here the CDR3 DNA reads TGCGCCAGCAGTTCGGGACAGGGAATGAGTGAGCAGTACTTC.

The chain has TRBV25-1 and TRBJ2-4; D not resolved. V was trimmed by 10 bases and J by 6 bases, leaving 13 bases between them. CDR3 length: 12 amino acids. CDR1 and CDR2 from the germline V gene are MGHDK and SYGVNS. Written as DNA, the CDR3 is TGTGCCACCGCGACACCGGCAAACATTCAGTACTTC. Protein product: CATATPANIQYF. The full variable domain, rest sourced from reference TRBV25-1 and TRBJ2-4, is EADIYQTPRYLVIGTGKKITLECSQTMGHDKMYWYQQDPGMELHLIHYSYGVNSTEKGDLSSESTVSRIRTEHFPLTLESARPSHTSQYLCATATPANIQYFGAGTRLSVL.

This clone showed up just once. The chain carries TRBV11-3 and TRBJ2-3; 10 bases match TRBD2. Trimming removed 5 bases from V and 6 bases from J; junction bases left unmatched: 11. Germline values: CDR1 SGHNT, CDR2 YENEEA. CDR3 length: 16 amino acids. CDR3 DNA sequence: TGTGCCAGCAGCCAGAGGACTAGCGGCCTCGCCGATACGCAGTATTTT. Residues: CASSQRTSGLADTQYF.

V and J are TRBV5-4 and TRBJ1-1; 9 bases line up with TRBD1. This CDR3 contains 19 residues. In germline, CDR1 is SGHNT, CDR2 YYREEE (reference sequence). Unmatched junction bases numbered 16, after V lost 4 bases and J lost 0 bases. In DNA form, the CDR3 reads TGTGCCAGCAGCCTGCCCCAGGGACAGGGCGAAGAAATGAACACTGAAGCTTTCTTT. As protein: CASSLPQGQGEEMNTEAFF.

V is TRBV7-2 and J is TRBJ2-5; 7 positions agree with TRBD1. The length of the CDR3 is 12 residues. J gave up 1 base and V 8 bases, and 1 base lay outside the gene matches. Per the germline V gene, CDR1 is SGHTA and CDR2 is FQGNSA. CDR3 nucleotide sequence: TGTGCCAGCCGGGACAGCCAAGAGACCCAGTACTTC. As protein: CASRDSQETQYF.

The chain links TRBV27 to TRBJ2-1; D is perhaps TRBD1 (5 bases). The CDR3 is 13 residues long. V was cut by 7 bases and J by 1 base, with 8 bases left in between. CDR1 is MNHEY and CDR2 is SMNVEV in the germline V gene (reference sequence). The CDR3 sequence is CASKPGSYNEQFF. CDR3 nucleotide sequence: TGTGCCAGCAAGCCAGGGTCCTACAATGAGCAGTTCTTC.

The chain links TRBV10-1 to TRBJ2-5; perhaps TRBD2 as D (6 bases). The CDR3 is 13 residues long. With 1 base removed from V and 7 bases from J, the gap between germline ends came to 10 bases. Germline V gene data show CDR1 as WNHNN and CDR2 as SYGVQD (reference sequence). The CDR3 nucleotides are TGCGCCAGCAGTGAGTACCAGGGAGGGACCCAGTACTTC. Its protein is CASSEYQGGTQYF.

The J gene is TRBJ2-5, the V gene TRBV5-1, with 11 bases aligning to TRBD2. Germline V gene lookup returns CDR1 SGHRS and CDR2 YFSETQ. The trim removed 3 bases at V and 5 bases at J, leaving 3 bases unmatched. The CDR3 runs to 14 residues. DNA for the CDR3: TGCGCCAGCAGCTCTAGCGGGGGGAGGGAGACCCAGTACTTC. This codes for CASSSSGGRETQYF.

The chain joins TRBV6-1 to TRBJ2-3; the D is unclear. The CDR3 length is 13 residues. Germline V lookup: CDR1 MNHNS, CDR2 SASEGT. Trimming removed 6 bases at V and 0 bases at J, with 7 bases between. The CDR3 sequence: CASSGSSTDTQYF. CDR3 DNA sequence: TGTGCCAGCAGCGGGTCCAGCACAGATACGCAGTATTTT.

V gene TRBV6-4 combines with J gene TRBJ2-1; 16 nucleotides match TRBD2. The junction had 3 bases not matched to a gene; V was cut back by 3 bases and J by 4 bases. The CDR3 loop spans 17 amino acids. Germline V gene data show CDR1 as MRHNA and CDR2 as SNTAGT. The CDR3: CASSEGTSGRGYNEQFF. The CDR3 DNA sequence: TGTGCCAGCAGTGAAGGGACTAGCGGGAGGGGATACAATGAGCAGTTCTTC.

This sequence joins TRBV5-1 and TRBJ1-1; TRBD1 matches at 9 bases. This CDR3 comprises 15 residues. CDR1 SGHRS and CDR2 YFSETQ come from the germline V gene. After removal of 1 base from V and 3 bases from J, the junction contained 4 bases not matched to a gene. This CDR3 is CASSLIQGAYTEAFF. The CDR3 DNA sequence: TGCGCCAGCAGCTTGATACAGGGGGCCTACACTGAAGCTTTCTTT.

V usage is TRBV28 and J usage is TRBJ2-5; possibly TRBD2 for D (6 bases). The DNA matches TRBJ2-7 better at its end, which makes the J call doubtful. Germline V gene sequence: CDR1 MDHEN, CDR2 SYDVKM. The CDR3 length is 13 residues. The CDR3 protein is CATSGLDRYEQYF. Written as DNA, the CDR3 is TGTGCCACTTCGGGACTGGATCGATACGAGCAGTACTTC.

The V call is TRBV7-8, the J call TRBJ2-5, with 11 bases that match TRBD2. This CDR3 has 17 amino acids. Per germline, CDR1 SGHVS and CDR2 FQNEAQ. V lost 2 bases to trimming and J lost 4 bases; unmatched junction nucleotides: 9. CDR3 DNA sequence: TGTGCCAGCAGCTTATGGGGTAGCGGGGGGGCGGGAGAGACCCAGTACTTC. Amino acids: CASSLWGSGGAGETQYF.

The V call is TRBV5-1, the J call TRBJ1-2; a weak D match, TRBD1 (5 bases). The germline CDR1 and CDR2 sequences are SGHRS and YFSETQ. The CDR3 is made up of 18 amino acids. The V gene lost 5 bases and the J gene lost 4 bases, with 27 bases spanning the gap. The CDR3 region has the DNA TGCGCCAGCAGGTTCATAACTGGGGCCTCGAGCGACTTCTATGGCTACACCTTC. It yields the protein CASRFITGASSDFYGYTF. Complete variable domain (other parts from reference TRBV5-1 and TRBJ1-2): KAGVTQTPRYLIKTRGQQVTLSCSPISGHRSVSWYQQTPGQGLQFLFEYFSETQRNKGNFPGRFSGRQFSNSRSEMNVSTLELGDSALYLCASRFITGASSDFYGYTFGSGTRLTVV.